The 8 T cell receptor beta chains below all came from one sample that was sequenced in a study of cytomegalovirus exposure and HLA in healthy donors. Primers included in the PCR were 60 Vbeta and 13 Jbeta primers. Sequencing was performed with immunoSEQ multiplex PCR; in TCRdb, only in-frame clones are kept and a portion is missing. This sample has 150,000 to 200,000 clones, with 80% found just once. Material for sequencing was PBMCs. These receptors were taken from a young woman in good health and CMV-seronegative.

The chain couples TRBV6-5 to TRBJ1-4, with TRBD1 matching 11 bases. The CDR3 is 15 amino acids. Germline V gene lookup returns CDR1 MNHEY and CDR2 SVGAGI. The trim removed 5 bases at V and 8 bases at J, leaving 7 bases unmatched. This CDR3 reads CASSGGTGGGEKLFF. Written as DNA, the CDR3 is TGTGCCAGCAGTGGAGGGACAGGGGGGGGAGAAAAACTGTTTTTT.

The rearrangement links TRBV25-1 to TRBJ1-4; weak D call: TRBD1 (6 bases). Germline CDR1 reads MGHDK; CDR2 reads SYGVNS. V lost 1 base and J lost 7, with 13 bases in between. This CDR3 is built from 15 residues. The CDR3 DNA reads as TGTGCCAGCAGTGAATTCGGCAGGGGCCGTGAAAAACTGTTTTTT. Translation gives CASSEFGRGREKLFF.

The rearrangement joins TRBV7-8 to TRBJ1-1; the D gene is possibly TRBD1 (5 bases). The CDR3 is made up of 17 amino acids. Germline V gene sequence: CDR1 SGHVS, CDR2 FQNEAQ. Trimming shortened V by 3 bases and J by 5 bases, and 22 bases separated the two germline ends. Written as DNA, the CDR3 is TGTGCCAGCAGCTTGCGGGGGTCGGGGTCGGTAGGGACTGAAGCTTTCTTT. Encoded protein: CASSLRGSGSVGTEAFF.

The chain couples TRBV6-1 to TRBJ1-6, with 8 nucleotides matching TRBD1. Germline V gene sequence: CDR1 MNHNS, CDR2 SASEGT. V trimming: 4 bases; J trimming: 6 bases; junction bases outside the gene matches: 11. This CDR3 comprises 17 residues. In DNA form, the CDR3 reads TGTGCCAGCAGTGGGGGCCCAGGGGGCATAGGTAATTCACCCCTCCACTTT. Translating it yields CASSGGPGGIGNSPLHF.

This clone was recorded once. The rearrangement joins TRBV4-3 to TRBJ2-3, with TRBD2 identical over 7 bases. Germline trimming cut 0 bases from V and 2 bases from J; bases unmatched to any gene: 5. This CDR3 has 16 amino acids. The germline V gene encodes CDR1 LGHNA and CDR2 YSLEER. The CDR3 loop is CASSQDYTSVTDTQYF. For the CDR3, the DNA is TGCGCCAGCAGCCAAGATTATACTAGCGTCACAGATACGCAGTATTTT.

This clone has only one observation. Here the CDR3 reads CAWREQGVVRQYF. The CDR3 region has the DNA TGTGCCTGGAGGGAACAGGGGGTAGTGAGGCAGTACTTC. The chain joins TRBV30 to TRBJ2-5; 8 positions match TRBD1. This CDR3 region has 13 residues. Germline V gives CDR1 GTSNPN, CDR2 SVGIG (reference sequence). With 3 bases clipped from V and 11 bases from J, the junction kept 11 bases outside the gene matches.

The rearrangement joins TRBV4-1 to TRBJ2-1; TRBD2 matches 12 bases. Germline CDR1 reads MGHRA; CDR2 reads YSYEKL. V lost 1 base to trimming and J lost 8 bases; unmatched junction nucleotides: 9. The CDR3 sequence is 17 residues long. DNA of the CDR3: TGCGCCAGCAGCCAAGTTTCTGCTAGCGGGGGGGCCCATGAGCAGTTCTTC. Encoded protein: CASSQVSASGGAHEQFF.

This CDR3 is CASSDRGPAQYF. Here the CDR3 DNA reads TGTGCCAGCAGTGATAGAGGTCCCGCTCAGTACTTC. This chain connects TRBV2 to TRBJ2-4; D remains ambiguous. From germline, CDR1 is SNHLY and CDR2 FYNNEI. The CDR3 is 12 residues long. Trimming pared 3 bases from V and 12 bases from J, leaving 12 bases between.